This T cell receptor beta chain was obtained from a study of CD8 T cells in ankylosing spondylitis. Notes on this clonotype: Its antigen is still unknown.

V was cut by 0 bases and J by 0 bases, with 14 bases left in between. This CDR3 has 17 amino acids. From germline, CDR1 is DFQATT and CDR2 SNEGSKA (reference sequence). Study-level findings and limits: Matched synovial fluid from ankylosing spondylitis patients was reported to be enriched for disease-linked clones. Reports of some motif variants in reactive arthritis synovial fluid and blood predate this one. For ankylosing spondylitis blood, a TCR beta motif of several highly homologous variants appeared characteristic.

In TCRdb, the 5' RACE reads were re-called with MiXCR into one record per CDR3 protein. In the table there are hundreds of thousands of distinct CDR3 sequences, roughly an eighth of which are singletons. The gene calls are TRBV20-1 and TRBJ2-2; D might be TRBD1 (6 bases). The clonotype originates from a male donor with ankylosing spondylitis. Sequenced sample: blood, either unsorted or a sorted T cell fraction (not recorded which). CDR3 sequence (DNA): TGCAGTGCTAGAGATCTTCTGGGGGCTTCGAACACCGGGGAGCTGTTTTTT. Its protein is CSARDLLGASNTGELFF.